This TCR beta chain was profiled in a study of monozygotic twins with inflammatory bowel disease. Study-wide findings and caveats: Repertoires of patients may have been made more variable by differing immunosuppressive treatments.

Template switching appended UMIs that held a 6-nucleotide sample barcode. Amplification used two nested PCRs: 15 to 20 cycles, then about 10 cycles, on TCRalpha/TCRbeta cDNA. One entry per CDR3 protein, without DNA, is what TCRdb gives after re-calling the 5' RACE reads. Recorded for this sample: about 450,000 distinct CDR3 sequences. In regard to this clonotype: No antigen is known for it.

This CDR3 is built from 15 residues. From germline, CDR1 is SGDLS and CDR2 YYNGEE. The sequence was collected from a human donor with ulcerative colitis or Crohn's disease, or a healthy co-twin of an affected twin (not recorded which). Sequencing was carried out using blood. V is TRBV9 and J is TRBJ1-4; without DNA, the TCRdb call of TRBD1 cannot be checked. The CDR3 here is CASSRWGLTNEKLFF. The full variable domain, rest sourced from reference TRBV9 and TRBJ1-4, is DSGVTQTPKHLITATGQRVTLRCSPRSGDLSVYWYQQSLDQGLQFLIQYYNGEERAKGNILERFSAQQFPDLHSELNLSSLELGDSALYFCASSRWGLTNEKLFFGSGTQLSVL.